The subject of this entry is one T cell receptor (beta chain). Its antigen is undetermined. The germline V and J ends were trimmed by 2 bases and 1 base, with 17 bases remaining between them. CDR3 length: 17 residues. Germline V CDR1 and CDR2: MGHDK, SYGVNS. This specimen comes from a study of blood T cells in healthy people across ages. Ten milliliters of peripheral blood were drawn from each donor. Combining a sample-barcoded 5' primer with a J-beta primer mix, a second PCR ran for about 6 to 11 cycles. MiXCR, run by TCRdb on the 5' RACE reads, gives a single entry per CDR3 protein. The sample has almost 300,000 distinct CDR3 sequences, about 25% seen once. Study outcomes and limitations: Age brought a roughly linear fall in TCR beta diversity measured per million T cells.

The TCR comes from a woman between 65 and 79 years old in good health. The genes are TRBV25-1 and TRBJ2-5; D might be TRBD1 or TRBD2, each matching 5 bases. Sample: blood. CDR3 nucleotide sequence: TGTGCCAGCAGTGAAGGTTGGGGGAGTTCGGCCCAAGAGACCCAGTACTTC. Protein product: CASSEGWGSSAQETQYF.